Detailed here is one T cell receptor beta chain. The specificity of this receptor is unknown. One base away there is no much larger clone; base qualities are not given. This specimen comes from a study of blood T cell repertoires in COVID-19 (dated by TCRdb to the early 2020s). Regarding the study in general: Samples covering the acute and convalescent phases of COVID-19 were provided by collaborators in the United States, Italy and Spain. The prospective study material was composed of cDNA or gDNA derived from T cells, B-cell-depleted T cells, or PBMCs. Subjects who had been exposed to COVID-19, were actively infected with it, or had recovered from it provided the deeply sampled blood TCRbeta repertoires that made up the dataset. The repertoires were made available in a free public database intended to serve as a resource for research on the immune response to SARS-CoV-2. The samples were drawn from the first 160 participants of the ongoing ImmuneRACE study and from 1,200 or so subjects provided by 6 global collaborators. Sample metadata almost always included a de-identified subject ID, COVID-19 status, age in years and sex. HLA class I and class II types, where available, came from metadata supplied by the sample provider rather than from assay-based typing. Here is what the overall study found, with its caveats: The amount of clinical and demographic metadata varied by source and participant and was provided uncurated.

The collaborating institutions used their own protocols to collect whole blood in K2EDTA tubes. Collaborator samples were shipped for TCRbeta analysis as frozen whole blood, isolated PBMCs, or DNA extracted from either sample type. From the cysteine up to the phenylalanine, the CDR3 has a length of 14 residues. Only the CDR3 part of the read is kept: 42 bases, read in frame from the first base. Reading the germline V gene gives CDR1 KGHSH and CDR2 LQKENI. Compared with germline, V lacks 3 bases and J lacks 2 bases; bases without a gene match: 4. TCRbeta CDR3 regions were amplified from genomic DNA by means of the immunoSEQ Assay, a bias-controlled multiplex PCR. Per the authors' processing: Within the assay, amplification of reference gene primers was used to estimate how many nucleated cells each sample contained. Sequence reads were collapsed and filtered to measure the absolute abundance of every unique TCRbeta CDR3 rearrangement. For each sample, productive Simpson clonality was calculated by taking the square root of Simpson's diversity index across productive rearrangements. Held by TCRdb, this immuneACCESS table contains in-frame sequences only and omits some clones. Under half of the omission traces to an unresolved V gene where checked; the cause of the rest is unknown. V, J and clone size are taken as reported in that table, and D and trimming were inferred from the DNA itself. Recorded for this sample are some 250,000 clones; around 88% of them occurred a single time. Roughly 5.8% of the sample comes from the top ten.

Sequenced sample: peripheral blood. Rearrangement joined TRBV18 to TRBJ2-7, with 7 bases aligning to TRBD1. The clonotype originates from a man older than 75 with acute or convalescent COVID-19. The encoded CDR3 is CASSPGTETYEQYF. The DNA sequence is as follows: TGTGCCAGCTCACCCGGGACAGAGACCTACGAGCAGTACTTC.